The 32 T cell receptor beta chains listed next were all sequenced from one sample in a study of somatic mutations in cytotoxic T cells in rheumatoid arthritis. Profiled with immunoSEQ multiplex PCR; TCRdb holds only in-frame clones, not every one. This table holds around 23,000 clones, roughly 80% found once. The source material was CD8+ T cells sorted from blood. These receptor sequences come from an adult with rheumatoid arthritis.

CDR3 DNA sequence: TGCGCCAGCAGCTTGGTGGCTAGCGGAGGAGACGAGCAGTACTTC. Protein product: CASSLVASGGDEQYF. The chain combines TRBV5-1 with TRBJ2-7; 7 bases align to TRBD2. V shed 0 bases, J shed 5 bases, and the junction held 8 bases outside the gene matches. The CDR3 covers 15 residues. Germline CDR1 SGHRS, CDR2 YFSETQ.

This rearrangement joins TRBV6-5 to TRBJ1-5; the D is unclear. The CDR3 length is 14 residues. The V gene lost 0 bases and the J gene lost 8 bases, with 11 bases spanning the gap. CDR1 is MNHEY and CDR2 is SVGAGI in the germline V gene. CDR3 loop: CASSYSNREKPQHF. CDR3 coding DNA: TGTGCCAGCAGTTACTCGAACAGAGAAAAGCCCCAGCATTTT.

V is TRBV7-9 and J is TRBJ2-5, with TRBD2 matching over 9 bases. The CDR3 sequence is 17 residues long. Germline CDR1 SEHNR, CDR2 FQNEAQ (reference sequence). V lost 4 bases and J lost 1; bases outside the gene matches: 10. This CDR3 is CASSSPVAGVSQETQYF. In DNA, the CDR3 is TGTGCCAGCAGCTCACCAGTAGCGGGGGTGTCCCAAGAGACCCAGTACTTC.

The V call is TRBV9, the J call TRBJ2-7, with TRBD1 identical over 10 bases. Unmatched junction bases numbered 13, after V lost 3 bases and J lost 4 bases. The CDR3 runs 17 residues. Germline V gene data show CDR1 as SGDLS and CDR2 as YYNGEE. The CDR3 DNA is TGTGCCAGCAGCGCCGGACAGGGGGACTGGCTTTCTTACGAGCAGTACTTC. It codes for CASSAGQGDWLSYEQYF. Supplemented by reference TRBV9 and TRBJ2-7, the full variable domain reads DSGVTQTPKHLITATGQRVTLRCSPRSGDLSVYWYQQSLDQGLQFLIQYYNGEERAKGNILERFSAQQFPDLHSELNLSSLELGDSALYFCASSAGQGDWLSYEQYFGPGTRLTVT.

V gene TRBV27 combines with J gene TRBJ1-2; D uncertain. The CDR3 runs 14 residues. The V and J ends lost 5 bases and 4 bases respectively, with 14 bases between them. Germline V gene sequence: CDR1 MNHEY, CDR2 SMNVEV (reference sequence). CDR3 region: CASSPSGFTYGYTF. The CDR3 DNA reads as TGTGCCAGCAGTCCCTCAGGATTTACCTATGGCTACACCTTC.

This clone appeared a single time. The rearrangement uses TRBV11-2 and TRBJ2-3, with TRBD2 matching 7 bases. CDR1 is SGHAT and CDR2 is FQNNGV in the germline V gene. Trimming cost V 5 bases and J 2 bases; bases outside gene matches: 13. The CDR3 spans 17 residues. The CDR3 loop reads CASSTEAGTTTTDTQYF. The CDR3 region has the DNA TGTGCCAGCAGCACCGAAGCCGGGACTACTACCACAGATACGCAGTATTTT. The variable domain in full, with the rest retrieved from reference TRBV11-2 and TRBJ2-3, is EAGVAQSPRYKIIEKRQSVAFWCNPISGHATLYWYQQILGQGPKLLIQFQNNGVVDDSQLPKDRFSAERLKGVDSTLKIQPAKLEDSAVYLCASSTEAGTTTTDTQYFGPGTRLTVL.

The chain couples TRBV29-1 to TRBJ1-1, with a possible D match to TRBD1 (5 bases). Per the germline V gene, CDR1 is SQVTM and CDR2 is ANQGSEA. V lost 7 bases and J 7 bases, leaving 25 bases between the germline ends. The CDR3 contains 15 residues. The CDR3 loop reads CSASVRGLPIFEAFF. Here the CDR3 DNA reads TGCAGCGCCTCTGTAAGGGGCCTACCCATCTTTGAAGCTTTCTTT. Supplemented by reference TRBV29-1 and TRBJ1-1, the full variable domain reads SAVISQKPSRDICQRGTSLTIQCQVDSQVTMMFWYRQQPGQSLTLIATANQGSEATYESGFVIDKFPISRPNLTFSTLTVSNMSPEDSSIYLCSASVRGLPIFEAFFGQGTRLTVV.

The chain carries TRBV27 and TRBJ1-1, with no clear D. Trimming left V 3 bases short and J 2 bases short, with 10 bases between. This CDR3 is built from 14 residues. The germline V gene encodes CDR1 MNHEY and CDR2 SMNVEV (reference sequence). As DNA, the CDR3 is TGTGCCAGCAGTTTCGAAGGGTTCAACACTGAAGCTTTCTTT. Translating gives CASSFEGFNTEAFF.

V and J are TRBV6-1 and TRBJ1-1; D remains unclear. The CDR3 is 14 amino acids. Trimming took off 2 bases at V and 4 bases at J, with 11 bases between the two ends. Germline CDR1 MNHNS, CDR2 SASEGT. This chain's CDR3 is CASSELLRGTEAFF. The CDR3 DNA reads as TGTGCCAGCAGTGAACTCCTGCGAGGCACTGAAGCTTTCTTT.

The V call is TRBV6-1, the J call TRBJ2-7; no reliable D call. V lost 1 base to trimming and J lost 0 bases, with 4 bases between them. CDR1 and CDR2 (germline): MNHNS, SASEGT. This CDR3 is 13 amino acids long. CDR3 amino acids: CASSEGVSYEQYF. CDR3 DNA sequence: TGTGCCAGCAGTGAAGGGGTCTCCTACGAGCAGTACTTC.

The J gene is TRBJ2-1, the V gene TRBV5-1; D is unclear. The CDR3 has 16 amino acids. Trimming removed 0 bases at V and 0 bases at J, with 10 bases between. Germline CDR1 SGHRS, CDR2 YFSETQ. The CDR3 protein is CASSLEGHRSYNEQFF. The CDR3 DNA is TGCGCCAGCAGCTTGGAGGGTCATCGCTCCTACAATGAGCAGTTCTTC.

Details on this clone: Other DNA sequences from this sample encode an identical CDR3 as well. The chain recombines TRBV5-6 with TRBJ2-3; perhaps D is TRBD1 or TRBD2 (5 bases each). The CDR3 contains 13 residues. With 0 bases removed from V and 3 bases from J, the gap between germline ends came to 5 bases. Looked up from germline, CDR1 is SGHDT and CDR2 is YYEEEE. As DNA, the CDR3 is TGTGCCAGCAGCTTGGGGGGGACAGATACGCAGTATTTT. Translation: CASSLGGTDTQYF.

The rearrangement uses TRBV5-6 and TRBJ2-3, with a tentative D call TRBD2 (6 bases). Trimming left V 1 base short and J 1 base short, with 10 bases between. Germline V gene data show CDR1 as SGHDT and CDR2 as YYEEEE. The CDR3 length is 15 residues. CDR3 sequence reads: CASSLRSSGTDTQYF. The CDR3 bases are TGTGCCAGCAGCTTGCGGTCTAGCGGCACAGATACGCAGTATTTT. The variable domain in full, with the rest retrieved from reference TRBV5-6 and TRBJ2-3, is DAGVTQSPTHLIKTRGQQVTLRCSPKSGHDTVSWYQQALGQGPQFIFQYYEEEERQRGNFPDRFSGHQFPNYSSELNVNALLLGDSALYLCASSLRSSGTDTQYFGPGTRLTVL.

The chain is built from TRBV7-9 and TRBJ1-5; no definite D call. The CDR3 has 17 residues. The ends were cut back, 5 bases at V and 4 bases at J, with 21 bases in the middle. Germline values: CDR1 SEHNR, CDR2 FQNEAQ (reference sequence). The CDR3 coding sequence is TGTGCCAGCAGCGAGAGCCCTGGGCAGAAAGAAAATCAGCCCCAGCATTTT. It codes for CASSESPGQKENQPQHF.

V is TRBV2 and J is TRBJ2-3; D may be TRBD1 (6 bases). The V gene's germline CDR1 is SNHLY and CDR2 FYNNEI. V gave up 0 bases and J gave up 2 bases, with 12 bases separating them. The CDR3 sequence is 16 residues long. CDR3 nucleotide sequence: TGTGCCAGCAGTGAAGCGCTTAGGGGGACCACAGATACGCAGTATTTT. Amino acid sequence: CASSEALRGTTDTQYF.

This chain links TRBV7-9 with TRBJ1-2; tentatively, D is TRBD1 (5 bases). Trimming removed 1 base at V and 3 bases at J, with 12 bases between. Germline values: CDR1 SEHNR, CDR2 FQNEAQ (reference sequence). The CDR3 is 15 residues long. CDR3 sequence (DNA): TGTGCCAGCAGCTTAGGCCAGGGAGGTCACTATGGCTACACCTTC. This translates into CASSLGQGGHYGYTF.

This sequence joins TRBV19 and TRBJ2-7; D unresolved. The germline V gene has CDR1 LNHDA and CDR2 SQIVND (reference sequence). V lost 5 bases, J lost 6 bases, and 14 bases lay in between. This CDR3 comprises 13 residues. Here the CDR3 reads CASSWVLKGEQYF. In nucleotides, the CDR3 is TGTGCCAGTAGTTGGGTACTAAAGGGCGAGCAGTACTTC. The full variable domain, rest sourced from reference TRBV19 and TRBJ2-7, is DGGITQSPKYLFRKEGQNVTLSCEQNLNHDAMYWYRQDPGQGLRLIYYSQIVNDFQKGDIAEGYSVSREKKESFPLTVTSAQKNPTAFYLCASSWVLKGEQYFGPGTRLTVT.

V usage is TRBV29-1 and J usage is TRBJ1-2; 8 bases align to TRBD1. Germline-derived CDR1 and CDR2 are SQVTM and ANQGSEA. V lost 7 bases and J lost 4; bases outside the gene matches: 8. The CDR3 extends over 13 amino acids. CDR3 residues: CSAERTGSYGYTF. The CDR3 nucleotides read TGCAGCGCCGAGAGGACAGGGAGCTATGGCTACACCTTC. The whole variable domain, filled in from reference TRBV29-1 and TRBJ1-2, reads SAVISQKPSRDICQRGTSLTIQCQVDSQVTMMFWYRQQPGQSLTLIATANQGSEATYESGFVIDKFPISRPNLTFSTLTVSNMSPEDSSIYLCSAERTGSYGYTFGSGTRLTVV.

This chain's CDR3 is CASSHAQGSSPLHF. Written as DNA, the CDR3 is TGCGCCAGCAGCCACGCACAGGGCTCATCACCCCTCCACTTT. This rearrangement joins TRBV4-3 to TRBJ1-6; weak D call: TRBD1 (6 bases). Trimming removed 3 bases from V and 10 bases from J, with 13 bases in between. Per the germline V gene, CDR1 is LGHNA and CDR2 is YSLEER. The CDR3 totals 14 residues.

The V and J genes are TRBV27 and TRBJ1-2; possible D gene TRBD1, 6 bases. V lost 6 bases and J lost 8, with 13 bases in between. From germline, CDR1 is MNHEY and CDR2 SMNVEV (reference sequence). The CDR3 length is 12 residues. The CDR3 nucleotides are TGTGCCAGCAGGACTGGGACACTCGGCTACACCTTC. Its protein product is CASRTGTLGYTF.

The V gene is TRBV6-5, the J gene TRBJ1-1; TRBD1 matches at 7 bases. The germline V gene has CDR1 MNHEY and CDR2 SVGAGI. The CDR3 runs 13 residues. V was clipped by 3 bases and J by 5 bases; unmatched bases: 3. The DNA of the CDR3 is TGTGCCAGCAGTTATTCAGGGGGGACTGAAGCTTTCTTT. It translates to CASSYSGGTEAFF.

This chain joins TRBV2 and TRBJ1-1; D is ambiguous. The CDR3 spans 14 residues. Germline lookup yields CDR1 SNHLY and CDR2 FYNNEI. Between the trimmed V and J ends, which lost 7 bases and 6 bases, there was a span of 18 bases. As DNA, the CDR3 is TGTGCCAGCACCGACGGCGGTGGGCGGCCTGAAGCTTTCTTT. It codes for CASTDGGGRPEAFF.

The CDR3 is CASSVGGGTGNTIYF. The CDR3 coding sequence is TGTGCCAGCAGCGTGGGGGGGGGAACTGGAAACACCATATATTTT. The V and J genes are TRBV9 and TRBJ1-3; tentatively, D is TRBD1 (5 bases). This CDR3 is built from 15 residues. Trimming left V 2 bases short and J 2 bases short, with 11 bases between. Germline CDR1 is SGDLS and CDR2 is YYNGEE.

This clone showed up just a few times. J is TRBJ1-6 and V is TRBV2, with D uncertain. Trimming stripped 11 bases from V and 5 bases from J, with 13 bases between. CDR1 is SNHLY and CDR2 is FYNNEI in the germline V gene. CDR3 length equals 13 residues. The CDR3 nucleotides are TGTGCCTGCAACCGGGAGGATAATTCACCCCTCCACTTT. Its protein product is CACNREDNSPLHF.

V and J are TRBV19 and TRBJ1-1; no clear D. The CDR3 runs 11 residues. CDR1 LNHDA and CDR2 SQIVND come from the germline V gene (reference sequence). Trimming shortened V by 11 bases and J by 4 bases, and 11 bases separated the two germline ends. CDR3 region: CASQWGTEAFF. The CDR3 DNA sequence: TGTGCCTCCCAGTGGGGCACTGAAGCTTTCTTT.

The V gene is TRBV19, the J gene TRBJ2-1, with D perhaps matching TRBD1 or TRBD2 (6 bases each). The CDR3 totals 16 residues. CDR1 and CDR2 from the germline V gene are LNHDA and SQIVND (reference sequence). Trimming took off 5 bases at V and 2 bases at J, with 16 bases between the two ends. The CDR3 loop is CASSPRGDRPYNEQFF. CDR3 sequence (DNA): TGTGCCAGTAGTCCGCGGGGCGACAGGCCCTACAATGAGCAGTTCTTC. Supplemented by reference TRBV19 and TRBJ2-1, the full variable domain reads DGGITQSPKYLFRKEGQNVTLSCEQNLNHDAMYWYRQDPGQGLRLIYYSQIVNDFQKGDIAEGYSVSREKKESFPLTVTSAQKNPTAFYLCASSPRGDRPYNEQFFGPGTRLTVL.

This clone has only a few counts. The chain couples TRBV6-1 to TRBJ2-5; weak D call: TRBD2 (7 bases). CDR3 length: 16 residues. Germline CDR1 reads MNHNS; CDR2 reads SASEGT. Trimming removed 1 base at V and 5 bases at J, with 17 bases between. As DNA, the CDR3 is TGTGCCAGCAGTGAAGTGGGGGGGGCGGGAGTGGAGACCCAGTACTTC. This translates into CASSEVGGAGVETQYF.

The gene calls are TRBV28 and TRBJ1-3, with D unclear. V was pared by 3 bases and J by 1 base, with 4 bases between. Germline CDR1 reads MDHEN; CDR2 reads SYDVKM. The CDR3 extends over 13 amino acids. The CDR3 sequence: CASSFGSGNTIYF. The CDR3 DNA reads TGTGCCAGCAGTTTCGGGTCTGGAAACACCATATATTTT.

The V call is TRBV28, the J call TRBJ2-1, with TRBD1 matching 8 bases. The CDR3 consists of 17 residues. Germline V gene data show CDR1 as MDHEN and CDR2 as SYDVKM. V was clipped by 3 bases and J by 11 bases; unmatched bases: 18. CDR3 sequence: CASSFPEDRAWELKQFF. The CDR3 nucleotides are TGTGCCAGCAGTTTTCCTGAGGACAGGGCGTGGGAGCTTAAGCAGTTCTTC. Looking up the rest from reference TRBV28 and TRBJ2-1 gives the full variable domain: DVKVTQSSRYLVKRTGEKVFLECVQDMDHENMFWYRQDPGLGLRLIYFSYDVKMKEKGDIPEGYSVSREKKERFSLILESASTNQTSMYLCASSFPEDRAWELKQFFGPGTRLTVL.

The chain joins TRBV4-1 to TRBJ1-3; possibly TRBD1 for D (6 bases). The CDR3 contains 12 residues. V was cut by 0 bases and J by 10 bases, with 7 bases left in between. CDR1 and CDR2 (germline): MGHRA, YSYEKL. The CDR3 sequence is CASSQDQGTIYF. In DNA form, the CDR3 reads TGCGCCAGCAGCCAAGATCAGGGGACCATATATTTT.

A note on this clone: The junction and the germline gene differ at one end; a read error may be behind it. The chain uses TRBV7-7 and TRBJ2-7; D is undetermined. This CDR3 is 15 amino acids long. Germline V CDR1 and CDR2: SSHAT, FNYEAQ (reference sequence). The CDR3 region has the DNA TGTGCTAGCAGGCACGCGCCCCGGGTCCCCTACGAGCAGTACTTC. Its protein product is CASRHAPRVPYEQYF.

The CDR3 DNA is TGCAGCGTTGCAATACAGGGAAGGGACACCATATATTTT. It is translated as CSVAIQGRDTIYF. The V gene is TRBV29-1, the J gene TRBJ1-3; D is perhaps TRBD1 (6 bases). Trimming took 4 bases from V and 8 from J, leaving 15 bases between them. The CDR3 has 13 amino acids. Germline V gene lookup returns CDR1 SQVTM and CDR2 ANQGSEA.